A single sample gave rise to the 18 T cell receptor beta chains below, sequenced in a study of shared clonotypes between healthy human individuals. Sequenced by immunoSEQ multiplex PCR; TCRdb stores in-frame clones only, minus some. This sample has about 2.3 million clones, with about nine tenths found just once. Sequenced input: naive CD4+ T cells from PBMCs. Subset noted: CD45RA+ positively selected. The receptors derive from a man aged 18 to 30 in good health. Some clones in this sample may be carry-over from other donors' samples.

The V call is TRBV6-1, the J call TRBJ2-2, with TRBD2 as a possible D gene (5 bases). The germline gives CDR1 MNHNS, CDR2 SASEGT. The CDR3 runs to 14 residues. The V gene lost 2 bases and the J gene lost 5 bases, with 9 bases spanning the gap. CDR3 nucleotide sequence: TGTGCCAGCAGTGAATCCGGAGGAACCGGGGAGCTGTTTTTT. Residues: CASSESGGTGELFF.

The chain joins TRBV5-8 to TRBJ2-3, with D possibly being TRBD2 (6 bases). Looked up from germline, CDR1 is SGHTS and CDR2 is YDEGEE. The V gene lost 2 bases and the J gene lost 1 base, with 17 bases spanning the gap. CDR3 length: 17 amino acids. CDR3 amino acids: CASSFLAPGRGTDTQYF. CDR3 nucleotide sequence: TGTGCCAGCAGCTTCCTAGCGCCCGGGAGAGGCACAGATACGCAGTATTTT.

This clone was seen a few times. V is TRBV7-2 and J is TRBJ1-2; D possibly corresponds to TRBD1 (6 bases). CDR3 size: 14 residues. CDR1 is SGHTA and CDR2 is FQGNSA in the germline V gene. V lost 7 bases to trimming and J lost 3 bases, with 15 bases between them. The CDR3: CASTPGGGHYGYTF. The CDR3 DNA reads as TGTGCCAGCACCCCAGGCGGGGGCCACTATGGCTACACCTTC.

The V call is TRBV7-8, the J call TRBJ2-5; D might be TRBD2 (6 bases). V lost 6 bases and J 1 base, leaving 12 bases between the germline ends. Germline-derived CDR1 and CDR2 are SGHVS and FQNEAQ. The CDR3 sequence is 14 residues long. CDR3: CASSHRETQETQYF. The CDR3 coding sequence is TGTGCCAGCAGTCATCGGGAGACCCAAGAGACCCAGTACTTC.

In this sample, this clone turned up a few times. V is TRBV2 and J is TRBJ1-5, with D unclear. The CDR3 loop spans 14 amino acids. Trimming removed 6 bases at V and 9 bases at J, with 18 bases between. Germline loops: CDR1 SNHLY, CDR2 FYNNEI. The CDR3 DNA sequence: TGTGCCAGCAGGGCCCAGGACGGCCCAAGGCCCCAGCATTTT. Amino acid sequence: CASRAQDGPRPQHF.

This clone came up once. This chain uses TRBV5-1 with TRBJ2-5; D tentatively fits TRBD1 or TRBD2 (5 bases each). The CDR3 has 14 residues. Germline assignment: CDR1 SGHRS and CDR2 YFSETQ. V shed 4 bases and J shed 1 base, with 11 bases lying between them. CDR3 bases: TGCGCCAGCAGCCCCAGGGACGGCCAAGAGACCCAGTACTTC. Protein sequence: CASSPRDGQETQYF.

The chain combines TRBV6-1 with TRBJ2-7, with D tentatively TRBD1 or TRBD2 (5 bases each). With 10 bases removed from V and 2 bases from J, the gap between germline ends came to 18 bases. Germline assignment: CDR1 MNHNS and CDR2 SASEGT. The CDR3 covers 14 residues. The DNA for the CDR3 is TGTGCCACCACCCCGGGGCTCCTTACCTACGAGCAGTACTTC. Protein sequence: CATTPGLLTYEQYF.

This chain uses TRBV6-1 with TRBJ2-7, with 7 bases identical to TRBD1. The ends lost 2 bases at V and 6 bases at J; junction bases unmatched: 7. Per the germline V gene, CDR1 is MNHNS and CDR2 is SASEGT. The CDR3 has 14 residues. CDR3 bases: TGTGCCAGCAGTGAACATTTGACAGGGCTCGAGCAGTACTTC. Its translation is CASSEHLTGLEQYF.

V is TRBV7-9 and J is TRBJ2-3; D is perhaps TRBD2 (5 bases). This CDR3 spans 14 amino acids. CDR1 and CDR2 (germline): SEHNR, FQNEAQ (reference sequence). The V end was cut by 4 bases, the J end by 6 bases, with 14 bases between. The CDR3 reads CASSWAGQGDTQYF. The CDR3 DNA reads TGTGCCAGCAGCTGGGCGGGCCAAGGGGATACGCAGTATTTT.

The V gene is TRBV6-5, the J gene TRBJ2-7; TRBD1 matches 7 bases. Germline V gives CDR1 MNHEY, CDR2 SVGAGI. V gave up 4 bases and J gave up 3 bases; unmatched junction bases: 12. This CDR3 contains 16 residues. The CDR3, as DNA: TGTGCCAGCAGTTTGTCCCATCCCGGGACAGTCTACGAGCAGTACTTC. The encoded protein is CASSLSHPGTVYEQYF.

This clone was found once. The V gene is TRBV28, the J gene TRBJ1-1; D uncertain. Germline V gene lookup returns CDR1 MDHEN and CDR2 SYDVKM. Between the trimmed V and J ends, which lost 10 bases and 1 base, there was a span of 13 bases. The CDR3 length is 13 residues. CDR3 loop: CAILGGRNTEAFF. CDR3 DNA sequence: TGTGCCATCCTAGGAGGGAGGAACACTGAAGCTTTCTTT.

This clone is a singleton in its sample. The chain uses TRBV19 and TRBJ1-4; D perhaps matches TRBD1 (5 bases). Germline V gene data show CDR1 as LNHDA and CDR2 as SQIVND (reference sequence). V dropped 7 bases and J dropped 7 bases, with 16 bases sitting between them. The CDR3 totals 14 residues. The CDR3 is CASNAGREGEKLFF. The CDR3 bases are TGTGCCAGTAACGCCGGCAGGGAAGGTGAAAAACTGTTTTTT.

The V and J genes are TRBV11-3 and TRBJ2-3, with 10 bases identical to TRBD1. The CDR3 is 16 amino acids. V trimming: 5 bases; J trimming: 4 bases; junction bases outside the gene matches: 9. Germline assignment: CDR1 SGHNT and CDR2 YENEEA. The chain's CDR3 is CASSHRTGGAADTQYF. The CDR3 DNA reads as TGTGCCAGCAGCCACCGGACAGGGGGAGCGGCAGATACGCAGTATTTT.

The J gene is TRBJ1-2, the V gene TRBV6-1, with TRBD1 as a possible D gene (5 bases). CDR3 size: 13 residues. V lost 4 bases, J lost 5 bases, and 11 bases lay in between. Germline V gene lookup returns CDR1 MNHNS and CDR2 SASEGT. CDR3 loop: CASSVGTEYGYTF. The CDR3 region has the DNA TGTGCCAGCAGTGTTGGGACGGAGTATGGCTACACCTTC.

Note on this clone: The sample holds other DNA sequences that translate to the same CDR3. This rearrangement joins TRBV30 to TRBJ1-2; TRBD1 matches at 7 bases. This CDR3 comprises 13 residues. V was clipped by 1 base and J by 2 bases; unmatched bases: 1. Per germline, CDR1 GTSNPN and CDR2 SVGIG (reference sequence). The CDR3 is CAWSEGQNYGYTF. The CDR3 DNA follows: TGTGCCTGGAGTGAGGGACAGAACTATGGCTACACCTTC. The whole variable domain, filled in from reference TRBV30 and TRBJ1-2, reads SQTIHQWPATLVQPVGSPLSLECTVEGTSNPNLYWYRQAAGRGLQLLFYSVGIGQISSEVPQNLSASRPQDRQFILSSKKLLLSDSGFYLCAWSEGQNYGYTFGSGTRLTVV.

The chain links TRBV2 to TRBJ1-3; TRBD1 matches at 10 bases. Unmatched junction bases numbered 4, after V lost 6 bases and J lost 2 bases. Germline V lookup: CDR1 SNHLY, CDR2 FYNNEI. This CDR3 is 15 amino acids long. CDR3 coding DNA: TGTGCCAGCAGGGAGGACAGGGGGGCTGGAAACACCATATATTTT. Encoded protein: CASREDRGAGNTIYF.

The V gene is TRBV2, the J gene TRBJ2-7; a weak D match, TRBD1 (6 bases). V shed 6 bases and J shed 2 bases, with 14 bases lying between them. Germline-derived CDR1 and CDR2 are SNHLY and FYNNEI. The CDR3 has 14 amino acids. The CDR3 spells CASRDMTGPYEQYF. CDR3 in DNA: TGTGCCAGCAGGGATATGACAGGCCCCTACGAGCAGTACTTC.

V usage is TRBV19 and J usage is TRBJ2-2, with a weak D call TRBD1 (5 bases). The CDR3 has 16 residues. Germline V gene lookup returns CDR1 LNHDA and CDR2 SQIVND (reference sequence). The ends were cut back, 3 bases at V and 4 bases at J, with 15 bases in the middle. The chain's CDR3 is CASSITQGYVTGELFF. The CDR3 nucleotides are TGTGCCAGTAGTATCACTCAGGGATATGTCACCGGGGAGCTGTTTTTT.